This T cell receptor (beta chain) originates from a study of T cell changes during pregnancy in multiple sclerosis. Deletions cut 2 bases from V and 9 bases from J, with 17 bases between. The germline V gene encodes CDR1 SGHAT and CDR2 FQNNGV. The CDR3 consists of 14 residues. TCRdb's table, derived via immunoSEQ multiplex PCR, lists solely in-frame clones and lacks some. The sample lists almost 35,000 clones; 90% were seen once. This clonotype was obtained from a female donor with multiple sclerosis, enrolled in a pregnancy study. The chain combines TRBV11-2 with TRBJ2-7; D possibly corresponds to TRBD1 (6 bases). Here the sequenced sample was CD8+ T cells from peripheral blood mononuclear cells, taken in the first trimester of pregnancy. The CDR3, as DNA: TGTGCCAGCAGCTTAAGTTGGACAGCCGGAGGGCAGTACTTC. Its translation is CASSLSWTAGGQYF.